This T cell receptor (beta chain) derives from a study of blood T cell repertoires in COVID-19. At the level of the study: The United States, Italy and Spain provided the acute and convalescent COVID-19 samples. The analysed material was cDNA or gDNA that came from T cells, B-cell-depleted T cells, or PBMCs.

Sequenced by immunoSEQ multiplex PCR; TCRdb stores in-frame clones only, minus some. The sample lists roughly 330,000 clones; around 88% were seen once. The source material was peripheral blood. The sequence was obtained from a woman between 45 and 60 years old with acute or convalescent COVID-19.

The CDR3 spells CASSIDGVGEQFF. Written as DNA, the CDR3 is TGTGCCAGCAGCATCGACGGGGTGGGAGAGCAGTTCTTC. The rearrangement uses TRBV7-2 and TRBJ2-1, with a weak D call TRBD2 (5 bases). Germline CDR1 reads SGHTA; CDR2 reads FQGNSA. CDR3 length: 13 residues. V lost 5 bases to trimming and J lost 10 bases, with 15 bases between them.